These 32 T cell receptor beta chains originate from one sample sequenced in a study of chemoradiotherapy in HPV16-positive cancers. Repertoires were generated with immunoSEQ multiplex PCR, while TCRdb's copy carries only in-frame clones and drops some. The repertoire holds 6,000 to 7,500 clones, with roughly 90% as singletons. Specimen: blood, collected from a patient who underwent chemoradiotherapy. Receptors originate from a human donor with HPV-associated anogenital cancer.

The chain recombines TRBV5-6 with TRBJ1-2; D is possibly TRBD1 (5 bases). The CDR3 is made up of 14 amino acids. Trimming left V 6 bases short and J 4 bases short, with 16 bases between. CDR1 SGHDT and CDR2 YYEEEE come from the germline V gene. This chain's CDR3 is CASTLTANPYGYTF. In nucleotides, the CDR3 is TGTGCCAGCACCCTGACAGCGAACCCCTATGGCTACACCTTC.

The genes are TRBV15 and TRBJ2-5; TRBD2 is a possible D gene (6 bases). Deletions cut 1 base from V and 5 bases from J, with 17 bases between. The CDR3 is 16 amino acids. The germline V gene has CDR1 LNHNV and CDR2 YYDKDF (reference sequence). The CDR3 coding sequence is TGTGCCACCAGCAGAGGGGGTAGCGGAAGGCGGGAGACCCAGTACTTC. Translating it yields CATSRGGSGRRETQYF.

The chain couples TRBV29-1 to TRBJ2-5; tentatively, D is TRBD1 (6 bases). Near its end, the DNA agrees better with TRBJ2-7, so the J call may be wrong. Germline-derived CDR1 and CDR2 are SQVTM and ANQGSEA. There are 14 residues in the CDR3. In DNA, the CDR3 is TGCAGCGTCCAACCGAGGGACACCTCCTACGAGCAGTACTTC. Translated: CSVQPRDTSYEQYF.

In this sample, this clone turned up once. The chain carries TRBV6-6 and TRBJ2-7; TRBD1 matches 8 bases. The CDR3 is made up of 16 amino acids. J gave up 5 bases and V 6 bases, and 15 bases lay outside the gene matches. In germline, CDR1 is MNHNY, CDR2 SVGAGI (reference sequence). CDR3 loop: CASRRREDREVHEQYF. DNA for the CDR3: TGTGCCAGCAGACGGCGCGAGGACAGGGAGGTCCACGAGCAGTACTTC.

The V call is TRBV7-2, the J call TRBJ2-5; D remains ambiguous. CDR1 is SGHTA, CDR2 FQGNSA, per germline. The CDR3 length is 18 residues. Trimming removed 1 base at V and 0 bases at J, with 18 bases between. The CDR3 loop is CASSLGRHAKTYQETQYF. The CDR3 nucleotides are TGTGCCAGCAGCTTAGGTAGACACGCGAAGACGTACCAAGAGACCCAGTACTTC.

The chain employs TRBV28 and TRBJ2-1; D gene unclear. Per the germline V gene, CDR1 is MDHEN and CDR2 is SYDVKM. This CDR3 spans 10 amino acids. The CDR3 loop is CAISDNEQFF. CDR3 DNA: TGTGCAATTTCTGACAATGAGCAGTTCTTC.

This clone turned up a few times. The chain is built from TRBV27 and TRBJ1-4, with 10 positions matching TRBD1. The germline CDR1 and CDR2 sequences are MNHEY and SMNVEV (reference sequence). The trim removed 6 bases at V and 8 bases at J, leaving 12 bases unmatched. This CDR3 is 16 amino acids long. In nucleotides, the CDR3 is TGTGCCAGCAGCCGACCGACAGGGGGCGCGGGAGAAAAACTGTTTTTT. Protein product: CASSRPTGGAGEKLFF.

The rearrangement joins TRBV18 to TRBJ1-2; a possible D gene is TRBD1 (5 bases). This CDR3 spans 16 amino acids. The germline V gene has CDR1 KGHSH and CDR2 LQKENI. V gave up 3 bases and J gave up 0 bases, with 14 bases separating them. In nucleotides, the CDR3 is TGTGCCAGCTCACCTGGGGCAGGAACATCTAACTATGGCTACACCTTC. This gives the protein CASSPGAGTSNYGYTF.

The chain uses TRBV19 and TRBJ1-2; 10 positions agree with TRBD1. Germline values: CDR1 LNHDA, CDR2 SQIVND (reference sequence). With 5 bases clipped from V and 7 bases from J, the junction kept 7 bases outside the gene matches. The CDR3 has 14 residues. CDR3 sequence reads: CASSPDRGRTGYTF. The CDR3 DNA reads TGTGCCAGTAGTCCCGACAGGGGGCGCACTGGCTACACCTTC.

In the case of this clone: The junction differs from germline at one of its ends, possibly a read error. The chain links TRBV7-7 to TRBJ2-5; 9 bases match TRBD2. The CDR3 runs 15 residues. Germline V gives CDR1 SSHAT, CDR2 FNYEAQ (reference sequence). Written as DNA, the CDR3 is TGTGCTAGCAGCTCTAGCGGGACACACCAAGAGACCCAGTACTTC. This codes for CASSSSGTHQETQYF. Looking up the rest from reference TRBV7-7 and TRBJ2-5 gives the full variable domain: GAGVSQSPRYKVTKRGQDVTLRCDPISSHATLYWYQQALGQGPEFLTYFNYEAQPDKSGLPSDRFSAERPEGSISTLTIQRTEQRDSAMYRCASSSSGTHQETQYFGPGTRLLVL.

J is TRBJ1-1 and V is TRBV19; TRBD1 aligns across 8 bases. CDR3 length equals 14 residues. The V gene end was trimmed by 10 bases and the J gene end by 0 bases; junction bases not matched to a gene: 7. Germline V gene lookup returns CDR1 LNHDA and CDR2 SQIVND (reference sequence). The CDR3 region has the DNA TGTGCCACCAGGCAGGGGGCGCTGAACACTGAAGCTTTCTTT. Translation gives CATRQGALNTEAFF.

The chain employs TRBV6-5 and TRBJ1-4; the match to TRBD1 covers 9 bases. V shed 4 bases, J shed 6 bases, and the junction held 6 bases outside the gene matches. The CDR3 covers 15 residues. CDR1 and CDR2 from the germline V gene are MNHEY and SVGAGI. The CDR3 reads CASSSAGTGYEKLFF. In DNA form, the CDR3 reads TGTGCCAGCAGTTCCGCCGGGACAGGGTATGAAAAACTGTTTTTT.

CDR3 DNA: TGCAGTGCACTAACAGGGATCGAGCAGTACTTC. Protein product: CSALTGIEQYF. This sequence joins TRBV20-1 and TRBJ2-7; maybe TRBD1 (6 bases). The V gene lost 6 bases and the J gene lost 6 bases, with 12 bases spanning the gap. The CDR3 consists of 11 residues. Looked up from germline, CDR1 is DFQATT and CDR2 is SNEGSKA (reference sequence).

The chain joins TRBV9 to TRBJ2-7; TRBD2 is a possible D gene (5 bases). From germline, CDR1 is SGDLS and CDR2 YYNGEE. V lost 0 bases, J lost 3 bases, and 10 bases lay in between. The CDR3 extends over 14 amino acids. The CDR3 region is CASSVVAGSYEQYF. As DNA, the CDR3 is TGTGCCAGCAGCGTAGTGGCGGGTAGCTACGAGCAGTACTTC.

This rearrangement joins TRBV19 to TRBJ1-6, with 8 bases identical to TRBD1. The CDR3 runs 13 residues. The trim removed 4 bases at V and 10 bases at J, leaving 3 bases unmatched. Germline loops: CDR1 LNHDA, CDR2 SQIVND (reference sequence). CDR3 DNA: TGTGCCAGTAGTACGACAGGGGACTCACCCCTCCACTTT. Its translation: CASSTTGDSPLHF.

CDR3 sequence reads: CASSPEIANNEQFF. In DNA, the CDR3 is TGTGCCAGCAGCCCCGAGATCGCTAACAATGAGCAGTTCTTC. The V call is TRBV7-2, the J call TRBJ2-1; no definite D call. This CDR3 contains 14 residues. Germline assignment: CDR1 SGHTA and CDR2 FQGNSA. Trimming left V 5 bases short and J 5 bases short, with 13 bases between.

A single count supports this clone. The chain links TRBV9 to TRBJ1-1; tentatively, D is TRBD1 (5 bases). Germline CDR1 SGDLS, CDR2 YYNGEE. The CDR3 runs 14 residues. Trimming removed 4 bases at V and 4 bases at J, with 14 bases between. CDR3 protein: CASSPPGGGTEAFF. The CDR3 coding sequence is TGTGCCAGCAGCCCCCCTGGGGGGGGCACTGAAGCTTTCTTT.

This clone was observed once. The CDR3 sequence: CASSIDRQETQYF. In nucleotides, the CDR3 is TGTGCCAGCAGTATTGACCGACAAGAGACCCAGTACTTC. The rearrangement joins TRBV7-8 to TRBJ2-5; D gene uncertain. In germline, CDR1 is SGHVS, CDR2 FQNEAQ. V lost 6 bases, J lost 2 bases, and 10 bases lay in between. CDR3 length: 13 amino acids.

The rearrangement uses TRBV18 and TRBJ2-7, with TRBD1 matching 7 bases. The V gene's germline CDR1 is KGHSH and CDR2 LQKENI. V was pared by 6 bases and J by 2 bases, with 7 bases of the junction left unmatched. The CDR3 runs to 14 residues. The CDR3 bases are TGTGCCAGCTCGCACGACAGGGCTCCCTACGAGCAGTACTTC. The encoded protein is CASSHDRAPYEQYF.

The genes are TRBV18 and TRBJ2-7; D gene unclear. Germline V gives CDR1 KGHSH, CDR2 LQKENI. Trimming removed 6 bases at V and 3 bases at J, with 6 bases between. The CDR3 length is 11 residues. CDR3: CASSASYEQYF. CDR3 sequence (DNA): TGTGCCAGCTCGGCTAGCTACGAGCAGTACTTC.

The chain couples TRBV7-2 to TRBJ1-1; D uncertain. The germline V and J ends were trimmed by 4 bases and 4 bases, with 13 bases remaining between them. This CDR3 has 14 residues. From germline, CDR1 is SGHTA and CDR2 FQGNSA. This CDR3 reads CASSSSPGRTEAFF. CDR3 nucleotide sequence: TGTGCCAGCAGCTCCTCTCCCGGGCGCACTGAAGCTTTCTTT.

The J gene is TRBJ2-2, the V gene TRBV19; 8 positions agree with TRBD2. The CDR3 loop spans 15 amino acids. J gave up 6 bases and V 4 bases, and 7 bases lay outside the gene matches. CDR1 and CDR2 from the germline V gene are LNHDA and SQIVND (reference sequence). The CDR3 spells CASSTGLARSGELFF. CDR3 in DNA: TGTGCCAGTAGTACAGGACTAGCTCGGTCCGGGGAGCTGTTTTTT.

This clone was counted once. This chain joins TRBV5-4 and TRBJ2-7, with TRBD1 as a possible D gene (5 bases). Trimming left V 1 base short and J 3 bases short, with 8 bases between. Per germline, CDR1 SGHNT and CDR2 YYREEE (reference sequence). The CDR3 runs 13 residues. For the CDR3, the DNA is TGTGCCAGCAGCTTGCCAGGGATCTACGAGCAGTACTTC. It specifies CASSLPGIYEQYF.

The J gene is TRBJ2-5, the V gene TRBV7-9; D possibly corresponds to TRBD2 (6 bases). CDR1 SEHNR and CDR2 FQNEAQ come from the germline V gene (reference sequence). There are 14 residues in the CDR3. The ends were cut back, 6 bases at V and 7 bases at J, with 18 bases in the middle. The CDR3 DNA is TGTGCCAGCAGTAAGGACGGGGGTCGGGGGACCCAGTACTTC. Translated: CASSKDGGRGTQYF.

DNA of the CDR3: TGTGCCAGCAGTGACCGGGGGACAGGCCACACTGAAGCTTTCTTT. This sequence encodes CASSDRGTGHTEAFF. The V call is TRBV6-1, the J call TRBJ1-1; 8 bases map to TRBD1. J lost 3 bases, V lost 3 bases, and 6 bases had no gene match. The CDR3 spans 15 residues. Per germline, CDR1 MNHNS and CDR2 SASEGT.

The CDR3 DNA reads as TGTGCCAGCAGTGAATGGGGTGGTACTGAAGCTTTCTTT. Residues: CASSEWGGTEAFF. The chain has TRBV6-1 and TRBJ1-1; D is unresolved. The V gene's germline CDR1 is MNHNS and CDR2 SASEGT. The CDR3 runs to 13 residues. Trimming shortened V by 2 bases and J by 5 bases, and 9 bases separated the two germline ends.

This clone was recorded once. The genes are TRBV7-6 and TRBJ2-3; TRBD2 agrees at 7 bases. V was pared by 3 bases and J by 1 base, with 4 bases of the junction left unmatched. CDR1 is SGHVS and CDR2 is FNYEAQ in the germline V gene. CDR3 length equals 15 residues. This CDR3 reads CASSLGTSGTDTQYF. CDR3 DNA: TGTGCCAGCAGCTTGGGAACTAGCGGCACAGATACGCAGTATTTT.

In its sample, this clone was seen a few times. The chain links TRBV15 to TRBJ2-7, with D possibly being TRBD1 or TRBD2 (5 bases each). The CDR3 runs to 15 residues. Trimming left V 6 bases short and J 0 bases short, with 15 bases between. The germline gives CDR1 LNHNV, CDR2 YYDKDF (reference sequence). The CDR3 DNA is TGTGCCACCAGTCAGGGACCTGGGGCCTCCTACGAGCAGTACTTC. Protein: CATSQGPGASYEQYF.

This clone was counted once. This sequence joins TRBV4-1 and TRBJ2-7; 7 bases are shared with TRBD2. The CDR3 covers 16 residues. The germline CDR1 and CDR2 sequences are MGHRA and YSYEKL. V gave up 7 bases and J gave up 0 bases; unmatched junction bases: 12. CDR3 residues: CASTPGLAVSSYEQYF. The CDR3 DNA reads as TGCGCCAGCACCCCGGGTCTAGCGGTAAGCTCCTACGAGCAGTACTTC.

V and J are TRBV5-6 and TRBJ2-2, with D tentatively TRBD1 or TRBD2 (5 bases each). The CDR3 has 17 amino acids. Germline V gives CDR1 SGHDT, CDR2 YYEEEE. V lost 4 bases, J lost 7 bases, and 23 bases lay in between. Here the CDR3 DNA reads TGTGCCAGCAGCGGGACCCGTCTCCCTATAGGGGACGGGGAGCTGTTTTTT. This encodes CASSGTRLPIGDGELFF.

The chain uses TRBV11-2 and TRBJ1-3, with D uncertain. The CDR3 totals 11 residues. Germline V gives CDR1 SGHAT, CDR2 FQNNGV. Trimming shortened V by 6 bases and J by 8 bases, and 8 bases separated the two germline ends. CDR3 loop: CASRPRDTIYF. As DNA, the CDR3 is TGTGCCAGCAGGCCTCGGGACACCATATATTTT.

The gene calls are TRBV28 and TRBJ1-5; 10 positions match TRBD1. This CDR3 is 17 amino acids long. Germline CDR1 reads MDHEN; CDR2 reads SYDVKM. J gave up 0 bases and V 5 bases, and 7 bases lay outside the gene matches. The CDR3 region is CASSLGQGGYSNQPQHF. The CDR3 DNA follows: TGTGCCAGCAGTCTTGGACAGGGGGGGTATAGCAATCAGCCCCAGCATTTT.